Each of the 32 T cell receptor beta chains below was sequenced from the same sample in a study of Ad26.COV2.S vaccination and SARS-CoV-2 variants. Treatment denoted: some 20 received Ad26.COV2.S at low or high dose, single or two shots; 5 received placebo; per-sample allocation not given. The samples date from day 63 after the first vaccine or placebo injection. TCRdb's copy holds only in-frame clones and misses some; the assay was immunoSEQ multiplex PCR. The sample gives more than 300,000 clones, about 87% of which show up once; approximately 5.9% is in the top ten. Sequenced here: peripheral blood, sampled in a trial of Ad26.COV2.S vaccine versus placebo. Receptors were obtained from a person aged 18 to 59 who received the Ad26.COV2.S COVID-19 vaccine or a placebo.

The rearrangement joins TRBV28 to TRBJ1-6, with D maybe TRBD1 (5 bases). The germline V gene encodes CDR1 MDHEN and CDR2 SYDVKM. Deletions cut 4 bases from V and 7 bases from J, with 14 bases between. The CDR3 length is 15 residues. The CDR3 DNA is TGTGCCAGCAGTTCCCCGGGACTGGCCAATTCACCCCTCCACTTT. This translates into CASSSPGLANSPLHF.

V usage is TRBV12-3 or TRBV12-4 and J usage is TRBJ2-5; possible D gene TRBD1, 5 bases. Between the trimmed V and J ends, which lost 6 bases and 3 bases, there was a span of 5 bases. This CDR3 comprises 11 residues. CDR3 residues: CASSREETQYF. The CDR3 DNA reads as TGTGCCAGCAGCAGGGAAGAGACCCAGTACTTC.

The gene calls are TRBV15 and TRBJ2-5, with 7 bases that match TRBD1. Germline assignment: CDR1 LNHNV and CDR2 YYDKDF (reference sequence). V was clipped by 0 bases and J by 5 bases; unmatched bases: 9. The CDR3 totals 16 residues. The CDR3 nucleotides are TGTGCCACCAGCAGAGATTACGACAGGGTGGGGGAGACCCAGTACTTC. This translates into CATSRDYDRVGETQYF.

This clone was recorded once. The chain employs TRBV7-3 and TRBJ2-2, with 9 bases identical to TRBD1. CDR1 and CDR2 (germline): SGHTA, FQGTGA. There are 15 residues in the CDR3. V gave up 6 bases and J gave up 0 bases; unmatched junction bases: 2. The CDR3 protein is CASSWDRANTGELFF. CDR3 sequence (DNA): TGTGCCAGCAGTTGGGACAGGGCGAACACCGGGGAGCTGTTTTTT.

This clone was observed a handful of times. This sequence joins TRBV15 and TRBJ2-7, with TRBD2 matching 14 bases. J gave up 4 bases and V 0 bases, and 11 bases lay outside the gene matches. The CDR3 is 19 residues long. Germline V lookup: CDR1 LNHNV, CDR2 YYDKDF (reference sequence). This chain's CDR3 is CATSRDNYGTSGSVYEQYF. CDR3 coding DNA: TGTGCCACCAGCAGAGATAACTACGGGACTAGCGGGAGTGTGTACGAGCAGTACTTC.

The CDR3 region is CEFWRRGTEAFF. CDR3 bases: TGTGAGTTTTGGCGACGGGGGACTGAAGCTTTCTTT. The chain is built from TRBV3-1 (or the pseudogene TRBV3-2) and TRBJ1-1; D possibly corresponds to TRBD1 (5 bases). CDR1 and CDR2 from the germline V gene are LGHDT and YNNKEL (reference sequence). The CDR3 covers 12 residues.

The chain recombines TRBV11-3 with TRBJ1-1, with D unclear. Germline V CDR1 and CDR2: SGHNT, YENEEA. CDR3 length equals 15 residues. Trimming shortened V by 5 bases and J by 1 base, and 14 bases separated the two germline ends. The CDR3 region is CASSQGLGGNTEAFF. The CDR3 coding sequence is TGTGCCAGCAGCCAAGGGCTGGGTGGGAACACTGAAGCTTTCTTT. Variable domain in full (rest from reference TRBV11-3 and TRBJ1-1): EAGVVQSPRYKIIEKKQPVAFWCNPISGHNTLYWYLQNLGQGPELLIRYENEEAVDDSQLPKDRFSAERLKGVDSTLKIQPAELGDSAVYLCASSQGLGGNTEAFFGQGTRLTVV.

This clone was counted a single time. The chain links TRBV12-5 to TRBJ1-5; D gene unclear. This CDR3 comprises 11 residues. The germline V gene encodes CDR1 LGHNT and CDR2 FRNRAP. The V gene lost 5 bases and the J gene lost 10 bases, with 9 bases spanning the gap. Here the CDR3 DNA reads TGTGCTAGTGGTACCCTAGGACCCCAGCATTTT. It codes for CASGTLGPQHF.

This chain links TRBV4-3 with TRBJ1-4, with TRBD1 matching 8 bases. V shed 0 bases and J 2 bases; nucleotides not matched to a gene: 11. This CDR3 comprises 19 residues. Looked up from germline, CDR1 is LGHNA and CDR2 is YSLEER. The CDR3 coding sequence is TGCGCCAGCAGCCAAGATTCGTCAGGGGGCGGTTCGACTAATGAAAAACTGTTTTTT. Translated: CASSQDSSGGGSTNEKLFF.

This clone was observed a few times. The chain is built from TRBV27 and TRBJ2-5; no clear D gene. CDR1 is MNHEY, CDR2 SMNVEV, per germline (reference sequence). The CDR3 runs to 16 residues. V was clipped by 0 bases and J by 7 bases, with 18 bases between them. This chain's CDR3 is CASSLSSFASRGTQYF. CDR3 in DNA: TGTGCCAGCAGTTTATCCAGTTTCGCCAGCCGTGGGACCCAGTACTTC.

The chain combines TRBV6-2 or TRBV6-3 with TRBJ1-2; D ambiguous. This CDR3 has 11 amino acids. Germline assignment: CDR1 MNHEY and CDR2 SVGEGT. The V end lost 2 bases, the J end lost 7 bases, and 5 bases lay between the germline ends. The CDR3 sequence: CASSYRAGYTF. The CDR3 DNA follows: TGTGCCAGCAGTTACAGGGCTGGCTACACCTTC.

The chain is built from TRBV6-5 and TRBJ2-7, with 7 nucleotides matching TRBD1. Germline V CDR1 and CDR2: MNHEY, SVGAGI. There are 14 residues in the CDR3. V trimming: 9 bases; J trimming: 1 base; junction bases outside the gene matches: 9. As DNA, the CDR3 is TGTGCCAGTACTCGTGGGGGACAGTCCTACGAGCAGTACTTC. Encoded protein: CASTRGGQSYEQYF.

The genes are TRBV7-9 and TRBJ1-4; D may be TRBD1 (5 bases). The germline CDR1 and CDR2 sequences are SEHNR and FQNEAQ (reference sequence). CDR3 size: 13 residues. Trimming removed 4 bases from V and 8 bases from J, with 11 bases in between. The CDR3 region is CASSSWDREKLFF. The CDR3 nucleotides are TGTGCCAGCAGCTCATGGGACCGAGAAAAACTGTTTTTT.

The chain combines TRBV9 with TRBJ1-2; D perhaps matches TRBD1 (6 bases). V lost 1 base to trimming and J lost 4 bases, with 17 bases between them. The CDR3 covers 16 residues. Germline CDR1 and CDR2: SGDLS and YYNGEE. Here the CDR3 reads CASSVTQGMGTYGYTF. In nucleotides, the CDR3 is TGTGCCAGCAGCGTAACGCAGGGGATGGGAACCTATGGCTACACCTTC.

This clone was seen many times. The sample has other DNA sequences that encode this CDR3 too. The chain recombines TRBV4-1 with TRBJ2-3; a weak D match, TRBD1 (6 bases). The CDR3 covers 12 residues. CDR1 and CDR2 (germline): MGHRA, YSYEKL. The V gene lost 3 bases and the J gene lost 6 bases, with 7 bases spanning the gap. The CDR3 loop is CASSQGADTQYF. CDR3 DNA: TGCGCCAGCAGCCAGGGGGCGGATACGCAGTATTTT.

This sequence joins TRBV7-3 and TRBJ1-2; 7 nucleotides match TRBD1. The CDR3 has 15 amino acids. The V gene end was trimmed by 6 bases and the J gene end by 5 bases; junction bases not matched to a gene: 12. The germline V gene has CDR1 SGHTA and CDR2 FQGTGA. Here the CDR3 DNA reads TGTGCCAGCAGGGGAATGACAGGGATCGGGTATGGCTACACCTTC. This translates into CASRGMTGIGYGYTF.

The gene calls are TRBV6-5 and TRBJ2-1; no clear D gene. Germline V gives CDR1 MNHEY, CDR2 SVGAGI. V was trimmed by 4 bases and J by 9 bases, leaving 7 bases between them. The length of the CDR3 is 11 residues. The CDR3 protein is CASSSRVEQFF. The DNA of the CDR3 is TGTGCCAGCAGTTCTCGGGTTGAGCAGTTCTTC.

CDR3 in DNA: TGTGCCAGCAGCCGGGGACTAGCGGGAGCCGCGGGGACAGATACGCAGTATTTT. It is translated as CASSRGLAGAAGTDTQYF. The chain couples TRBV28 to TRBJ2-3; TRBD2 matches at 14 bases. Trimming cost V 6 bases and J 3 bases; bases outside gene matches: 11. The CDR3 loop spans 18 amino acids. The germline gives CDR1 MDHEN, CDR2 SYDVKM.

This sequence joins TRBV6-5 and TRBJ2-2; TRBD2 matches at 9 bases. This CDR3 spans 15 amino acids. Germline assignment: CDR1 MNHEY and CDR2 SVGAGI. The V gene end was trimmed by 6 bases and the J gene end by 5 bases; junction bases not matched to a gene: 7. The CDR3 sequence: CASSMKREDTGELFF. The CDR3 DNA sequence: TGTGCCAGCAGCATGAAGCGGGAGGATACCGGGGAGCTGTTTTTT.

This clone was observed once. The CDR3 region is CASSPGGMVEPQHF. CDR3 nucleotides: TGTGCCAGCAGCCCAGGGGGCATGGTCGAGCCCCAGCATTTT. The chain links TRBV7-8 to TRBJ1-5; TRBD1 aligns across 8 bases. The CDR3 contains 14 residues. V lost 5 bases to trimming and J lost 8 bases; unmatched junction nucleotides: 8. Per germline, CDR1 SGHVS and CDR2 FQNEAQ. The full variable domain, with the rest looked up from reference TRBV7-8 and TRBJ1-5, is GAGVSQSPRYKVAKRGQDVALRCDPISGHVSLFWYQQALGQGPEFLTYFQNEAQLDKSGLPSDRFFAERPEGSVSTLKIQRTQQEDSAVYLCASSPGGMVEPQHFGDGTRLSIL.

This clone was seen a handful of times. The V call is TRBV7-9, the J call TRBJ2-7; D is possibly TRBD1 (5 bases). V was cut by 8 bases and J by 3 bases, with 14 bases left in between. This CDR3 comprises 13 residues. Germline CDR1 reads SEHNR; CDR2 reads FQNEAQ (reference sequence). CDR3 protein: CASSDTVIYEQYF. In DNA, the CDR3 is TGTGCCAGCTCGGACACAGTCATCTACGAGCAGTACTTC.

The V and J genes are TRBV6-2 or TRBV6-3 and TRBJ1-2; D is perhaps TRBD1 (5 bases). Trimming shortened V by 4 bases and J by 4 bases, and 10 bases separated the two germline ends. The germline V gene has CDR1 MNHEY and CDR2 SVGEGT. CDR3 length: 13 residues. CDR3 in amino acids: CASSSMTVYGYTF. Written as DNA, the CDR3 is TGTGCCAGCAGTTCCATGACAGTCTATGGCTACACCTTC.

V gene TRBV20-1 combines with J gene TRBJ2-1; 7 nucleotides agree with TRBD2. The CDR3 sequence is 14 residues long. CDR1 and CDR2 (germline): DFQATT, SNEGSKA (reference sequence). V was clipped by 3 bases and J by 6 bases; unmatched bases: 8. The CDR3: CSASPTTSSNEQFF. The DNA for the CDR3 is TGCAGTGCTAGTCCTACGACTAGCAGCAATGAGCAGTTCTTC.

The CDR3 loop is CASYTSGANVLTF. Here the CDR3 DNA reads TGTGCCAGCTACACCTCTGGGGCCAACGTCCTGACTTTC. V and J are TRBV12-3 or TRBV12-4 and TRBJ2-6; D is unclear. V lost 8 bases, J lost 0 bases, and 5 bases lay in between. The CDR3 consists of 13 residues.

This clone was detected once. V usage is TRBV27 and J usage is TRBJ1-5, with D unclear. The germline CDR1 and CDR2 sequences are MNHEY and SMNVEV (reference sequence). The CDR3 has 12 residues. Trimming cost V 7 bases and J 4 bases, with 8 bases left between them. The CDR3 here is CASKEENQPQHF. Written as DNA, the CDR3 is TGTGCCAGCAAGGAGGAAAATCAGCCCCAGCATTTT.

This chain links TRBV30 with TRBJ1-1, with D unclear. The germline V gene has CDR1 GTSNPN and CDR2 SVGIG (reference sequence). V dropped 4 bases and J dropped 5 bases, with 14 bases sitting between them. The CDR3 contains 13 residues. The CDR3 DNA sequence: TGTGCCTGGATACTGAATTGGGGTACTGAAGCTTTCTTT. It yields the protein CAWILNWGTEAFF.

This clone was observed once. The chain has TRBV7-9 and TRBJ1-2; 9 bases map to TRBD1. The germline CDR1 and CDR2 sequences are SEHNR and FQNEAQ (reference sequence). Trimming at V came to 5 bases and at J to 8 bases, leaving 12 bases not matched to a gene. This CDR3 has 15 amino acids. The CDR3 here is CASSVGTGFRDGYTF. The CDR3 DNA sequence: TGTGCCAGCAGCGTCGGGACAGGGTTTCGAGACGGCTACACCTTC.

This rearrangement joins TRBV15 to TRBJ1-1, with D uncertain. Germline V lookup: CDR1 LNHNV, CDR2 YYDKDF (reference sequence). CDR3 length equals 12 residues. Trimming took off 5 bases at V and 3 bases at J, with 7 bases between the two ends. The CDR3 nucleotides are TGTGCCACCAGCCGCCAGGACACTGAAGCTTTCTTT. Translating it yields CATSRQDTEAFF.

V gene TRBV29-1 combines with J gene TRBJ2-1; 7 bases align to TRBD1. After removal of 2 bases from V and 9 bases from J, the junction contained 4 bases not matched to a gene. CDR3 length equals 12 residues. The germline gives CDR1 SQVTM, CDR2 ANQGSEA. CDR3 coding DNA: TGCAGCGTTGAACTAGGGGGCGGTGAGCAGTTCTTC. This codes for CSVELGGGEQFF.

The rearrangement links TRBV7-2 to TRBJ2-3, with D unresolved. The germline V gene has CDR1 SGHTA and CDR2 FQGNSA. Between the trimmed V and J ends, which lost 3 bases and 4 bases, there was a span of 8 bases. There are 13 residues in the CDR3. The CDR3 protein is CASSFSGSDTQYF. The DNA for the CDR3 is TGTGCCAGCAGCTTCTCCGGGTCAGATACGCAGTATTTT.

The chain carries TRBV19 and TRBJ2-3, with 10 bases that match TRBD2. Germline CDR1 LNHDA, CDR2 SQIVND (reference sequence). V shed 7 bases and J 3 bases; nucleotides not matched to a gene: 7. The CDR3 extends over 15 amino acids. Written as DNA, the CDR3 is TGTGCCAGTACCTTAGCACTAGCGGGAACAGATACGCAGTATTTT. Its protein is CASTLALAGTDTQYF.

The rearrangement uses TRBV28 and TRBJ1-2; a possible D gene is TRBD1 (5 bases). This CDR3 comprises 12 residues. V lost 2 bases and J 4 bases, leaving 5 bases between the germline ends. Germline loops: CDR1 MDHEN, CDR2 SYDVKM. In nucleotides, the CDR3 is TGTGCCAGCAGTTTAAGGGGCTATGGCTACACCTTC. Its translation: CASSLRGYGYTF.